Following are 29 T cell receptor beta chains from one sample sequenced in a study of T cells in Graves' hyperthyroidism and ophthalmopathy. Researchers amplified the TCR beta CDR3 regions from RNA transcripts. RT-PCR in the first round (using the HTBI primer set) targeted the TCR CDR3. Each CDR3 protein is one row after TCRdb ran MiXCR on the multiplex PCR reads. The table shows about 700,000 distinct CDR3 sequences, with 13% to 15% occurring only once. Sequenced input: blood. The source is a young woman with Graves' hyperthyroidism.

The chain recombines TRBV27 with TRBJ2-2, with TRBD2 matching 13 bases. The CDR3 length is 14 residues. The ends lost 8 bases at V and 7 bases at J; junction bases unmatched: 4. The V gene's germline CDR1 is MNHEY and CDR2 SMNVEV (reference sequence). CDR3 DNA: TGTGCCAGCGGACTAGCGGGAGTGGGCGGGGAGCTGTTTTTT. Translation: CASGLAGVGGELFF.

This clonotype was recorded many times. This rearrangement joins TRBV11-2 to TRBJ1-2; 8 nucleotides line up with TRBD1. CDR3 size: 13 residues. Trimming removed 1 base from V and 7 bases from J; junction bases left unmatched: 2. The V gene's germline CDR1 is SGHAT and CDR2 FQNNGV. The CDR3 nucleotides read TGTGCCAGCAGCTTAGCAGGGGGCAGTGGCTACACCTTC. Translating gives CASSLAGGSGYTF.

In its sample, this clonotype was seen a few times. The V call is TRBV6-5, the J call TRBJ2-1; D call uncertain. The V end was cut by 0 bases, the J end by 5 bases, with 14 bases between. This CDR3 spans 16 amino acids. Germline CDR1 MNHEY, CDR2 SVGAGI. As DNA, the CDR3 is TGTGCCAGCAGTTACTCGGGTCCCCCGGCCGACAATGAGCAGTTCTTC. This sequence encodes CASSYSGPPADNEQFF.

This chain links TRBV19 with TRBJ2-2; D gene uncertain. The CDR3 is 13 residues long. Germline V lookup: CDR1 LNHDA, CDR2 SQIVND (reference sequence). Trimming pared 7 bases from V and 2 bases from J, leaving 8 bases between. The CDR3 spells CASTEYNTGELFF. The DNA of the CDR3 is TGTGCCAGTACAGAATACAACACCGGGGAGCTGTTTTTT.

The chain carries TRBV30 and TRBJ2-5, with D possibly being TRBD2 (6 bases). CDR3 length equals 11 residues. Per the germline V gene, CDR1 is GTSNPN and CDR2 is SVGIG (reference sequence). V was clipped by 8 bases and J by 4 bases, with 11 bases between them. As DNA, the CDR3 is TGTGCCACGCCCGGGGGAGAGACCCAGTACTTC. This sequence encodes CATPGGETQYF.

This clonotype was seen many times. The chain joins TRBV28 to TRBJ1-1; 9 bases are a match to TRBD1. The V segment lost 6 bases and the J segment 1 base; nucleotides outside the gene matches: 9. Germline V gives CDR1 MDHEN, CDR2 SYDVKM. CDR3 size: 16 residues. The CDR3 sequence is CASRNARDRANTEAFF. CDR3 bases: TGTGCCAGCAGAAACGCCCGGGACAGGGCGAACACTGAAGCTTTCTTT.

With regard to this clonotype: This sequence may be a read error, since a much larger clone differs from it by one base. V and J are TRBV6-5 and TRBJ2-7, with D unclear. V lost 0 bases, J lost 0 bases, and 6 bases lay in between. Per germline, CDR1 MNHEY and CDR2 SVGAGI. The CDR3 runs 14 residues. The CDR3 DNA reads TGTGCCAGCAGTTACTCGCAAGACTCCTACGAGCAGTACTTC. It encodes CASSYSQDSYEQYF.

In this sample, this clonotype turned up many times. The chain carries TRBV7-2 and TRBJ2-7, with a tentative D call TRBD2 (5 bases). The CDR3 is 14 amino acids. Germline CDR1 is SGHTA and CDR2 is FQGNSA. V gave up 4 bases and J gave up 0 bases, with 10 bases separating them. The CDR3 region is CASSSDFNSYEQYF. DNA of the CDR3: TGTGCCAGCAGCTCGGACTTCAACTCCTACGAGCAGTACTTC.

In this sample, this clonotype turned up many times. V gene TRBV3-1 combines with J gene TRBJ2-7; a weak D match, TRBD1 (6 bases). With 4 bases removed from V and 6 bases from J, the gap between germline ends came to 13 bases. The germline V gene has CDR1 LGHDT and CDR2 YNNKEL (reference sequence). This CDR3 is 13 amino acids long. As DNA, the CDR3 is TGTGCCAGCAGCCTCCCCCAGGGGCGCGAGCAGTACTTC. This gives the protein CASSLPQGREQYF.

This clonotype has ten or more counts. The CDR3 DNA reads as TGTGCCAGCTCACCAGGTTGGCAAGAACCCTACAATGAGCAGTTCTTC. Translated, it gives CASSPGWQEPYNEQFF. V gene TRBV18 combines with J gene TRBJ2-1; D unresolved. V was shortened by 2 bases and J by 2 bases, with 13 bases between the two germline ends. The CDR3 is 16 amino acids. CDR1 is KGHSH, CDR2 LQKENI, per germline.

This clonotype was detected a few times. The J gene is TRBJ2-2, the V gene TRBV19; D is unresolved. The CDR3 extends over 14 amino acids. V was clipped by 3 bases and J by 1 base, with 6 bases between them. CDR1 and CDR2 from the germline V gene are LNHDA and SQIVND (reference sequence). The CDR3 reads CASSIPGNTGELFF. DNA for the CDR3: TGTGCCAGTAGTATTCCAGGGAACACCGGGGAGCTGTTTTTT.

In the case of this clonotype: A much bigger clone sits one base away, suggesting this may be a read error. Here the CDR3 reads CASKVYNERFF. The CDR3 coding sequence is TGTGCCAGCAAGGTCTACAATGAGCGGTTCTTC. The genes are TRBV2 and TRBJ2-1; D ambiguous. CDR1 is SNHLY, CDR2 FYNNEI, per germline. The CDR3 consists of 11 residues.

The sample holds many counts of this clonotype. The V call is TRBV11-2, the J call TRBJ2-1; D perhaps matches TRBD1 (6 bases). This CDR3 contains 15 residues. V was cut by 5 bases and J by 1 base, with 12 bases left in between. Germline V gives CDR1 SGHAT, CDR2 FQNNGV. DNA for the CDR3: TGTGCCAGCAGCGTTGACGACAGGTCCTACAATGAGCAGTTCTTC. It translates to CASSVDDRSYNEQFF.

In its sample, this clonotype was seen many times. The chain recombines TRBV12-3 or TRBV12-4 with TRBJ1-1; 9 bases are a match to TRBD1. Trimming at V came to 7 bases and at J to 2 bases, leaving 11 bases not matched to a gene. The CDR3 consists of 16 residues. The CDR3 protein is CASTQSGDRANTEAFF. The CDR3 DNA reads as TGTGCCAGCACCCAATCCGGGGACAGGGCAAACACTGAAGCTTTCTTT.

The chain carries TRBV6-1 and TRBJ1-6; perhaps TRBD1 as D (5 bases). V dropped 6 bases and J dropped 0 bases, with 18 bases sitting between them. This CDR3 contains 18 residues. Germline-derived CDR1 and CDR2 are MNHNS and SASEGT. The CDR3 nucleotides are TGTGCCAGCAGCCGGAAAGGGGATAGGAGCTCCTATAATTCACCCCTCCACTTT. Protein sequence: CASSRKGDRSSYNSPLHF.

In this sample, this clonotype turned up many times. The rearrangement uses TRBV6-2 or TRBV6-3 and TRBJ2-3, with 13 bases fitting TRBD2. V lost 1 base, J lost 6 bases, and 10 bases stayed unmatched. Germline V gene data show CDR1 as MNHEY and CDR2 as SVGEGT. The CDR3 runs 18 residues. CDR3 amino acids: CASSYWTSGSATRDTQYF. CDR3 bases: TGTGCCAGCAGTTACTGGACTAGCGGGAGCGCTACGAGGGATACGCAGTATTTT.

This clonotype has ten or more counts. The chain joins TRBV29-1 to TRBJ2-7; a possible D gene is TRBD2 (5 bases). The CDR3 is 14 residues long. Deletions cut 2 bases from V and 1 base from J, with 12 bases between. Germline V gene data show CDR1 as SQVTM and CDR2 as ANQGSEA. CDR3 loop: CSVEFASGSYEQYF. The CDR3 nucleotides read TGCAGCGTTGAATTTGCGTCGGGATCCTACGAGCAGTACTTC.

CDR3 region: CSARPSFSFYEQYF. The CDR3 DNA sequence: TGCAGTGCTAGACCGAGCTTTTCTTTTTACGAGCAGTACTTC. The rearrangement joins TRBV20-1 to TRBJ2-7; D not certain. CDR3 length: 14 amino acids. V was clipped by 2 bases and J by 4 bases, with 15 bases between them. CDR1 DFQATT and CDR2 SNEGSKA come from the germline V gene (reference sequence).

The rearrangement uses TRBV12-3 or TRBV12-4 and TRBJ1-4, with TRBD1 matching over 9 bases. The CDR3 totals 15 residues. V was pared by 6 bases and J by 7 bases, with 9 bases of the junction left unmatched. For the CDR3, the DNA is TGTGCCAGCAGGCAACCGGGACAGGGAAGTGAAAAACTGTTTTTT. The encoded protein is CASRQPGQGSEKLFF.

This clonotype has more than one count but fewer than ten. The gene calls are TRBV29-1 and TRBJ2-1; TRBD2 agrees at 7 bases. V was clipped by 1 base and J by 0 bases; unmatched bases: 3. The CDR3 is 15 residues long. Looked up from germline, CDR1 is SQVTM and CDR2 is ANQGSEA. In nucleotides, the CDR3 is TGCAGCGTTGAAGGCCGGACTAGCTCCTACAATGAGCAGTTCTTC. Translating gives CSVEGRTSSYNEQFF.

This clonotype appeared many times. The rearrangement links TRBV7-9 to TRBJ1-1; the match to TRBD1 covers 11 bases. The CDR3 extends over 17 amino acids. The V gene's germline CDR1 is SEHNR and CDR2 FQNEAQ (reference sequence). V lost 1 base to trimming and J lost 0 bases; unmatched junction nucleotides: 4. The DNA of the CDR3 is TGTGCCAGCAGCTTAGGGACAGGGGGCGCGATGAACACTGAAGCTTTCTTT. Translated, it gives CASSLGTGGAMNTEAFF.

The table lists this clonotype with a few counts. The rearrangement uses TRBV18 and TRBJ2-5, with 7 bases that match TRBD2. CDR1 is KGHSH, CDR2 LQKENI, per germline. CDR3 length: 15 amino acids. With V trimmed by 1 base and J by 3 bases, 5 bases remained unmatched. The CDR3 coding sequence is TGTGCCAGCTCACCACGCCCCGGGGGGAAAGAGACCCAGTACTTC. This translates into CASSPRPGGKETQYF.

This chain uses TRBV2 with TRBJ1-5; TRBD1 agrees at 9 bases. V lost 4 bases, J lost 5 bases, and 3 bases stayed unmatched. Germline V CDR1 and CDR2: SNHLY, FYNNEI. The CDR3 contains 14 residues. As DNA, the CDR3 is TGTGCCAGCAGTGGGGACAGGGTCCATCAGCCCCAGCATTTT. Protein: CASSGDRVHQPQHF.

The V and J genes are TRBV25-1 and TRBJ2-5; possibly TRBD2 for D (5 bases). Germline CDR1 and CDR2: MGHDK and SYGVNS. Trimming shortened V by 0 bases and J by 4 bases, and 18 bases separated the two germline ends. The CDR3 length is 17 residues. This CDR3 is CASSEYDYRVRGETQYF. The CDR3 DNA reads as TGTGCCAGCAGTGAATACGACTACCGAGTCAGAGGAGAGACCCAGTACTTC.

In its sample, this clonotype was seen many times. The CDR3 DNA is TGTGCCAGCTCACCAGGGCAGGGAACCAATGAGCAGTTCTTC. This codes for CASSPGQGTNEQFF. The V gene is TRBV18, the J gene TRBJ2-1; tentatively, D is TRBD1 (5 bases). CDR3 size: 14 residues. Germline V gene sequence: CDR1 KGHSH, CDR2 LQKENI. Deletions cut 2 bases from V and 6 bases from J, with 11 bases between.

This clonotype showed up many times. V gene TRBV7-2 combines with J gene TRBJ2-3; D unclear. V was trimmed by 4 bases and J by 6 bases, leaving 8 bases between them. The CDR3 is 12 residues long. CDR1 and CDR2 (germline): SGHTA, FQGNSA. The CDR3 bases are TGTGCCAGCAGCTCCGGGTGGGATACGCAGTATTTT. Amino acids: CASSSGWDTQYF.

This clonotype was detected only a few times. V gene TRBV27 combines with J gene TRBJ2-1; D unresolved. CDR1 and CDR2 from the germline V gene are MNHEY and SMNVEV (reference sequence). The CDR3 totals 15 residues. V was pared by 0 bases and J by 6 bases, with 12 bases between. The CDR3 is CASSLSTGGVNEQFF. In nucleotides, the CDR3 is TGTGCCAGCAGTTTATCGACGGGTGGGGTCAATGAGCAGTTCTTC.

The table lists this clonotype with a few counts. This chain joins TRBV5-6 and TRBJ1-2; D gene ambiguous. The CDR3 covers 13 residues. Trimming stripped 3 bases from V and 3 bases from J, with 9 bases between. CDR1 SGHDT and CDR2 YYEEEE come from the germline V gene. CDR3 DNA: TGTGCCAGCAGCTCACCGATCCACTATGGCTACACCTTC. Its translation: CASSSPIHYGYTF.

This clonotype was counted ten times or more. J is TRBJ2-1 and V is TRBV20-1; 11 nucleotides match TRBD2. The CDR3 has 17 amino acids. Unmatched junction bases numbered 10, after V lost 6 bases and J lost 0 bases. Germline CDR1 and CDR2: DFQATT and SNEGSKA (reference sequence). CDR3 bases: TGCAGTGCCTGGACCGGACTAGCGGGCAGCTCCTACAATGAGCAGTTCTTC. It is translated as CSAWTGLAGSSYNEQFF.